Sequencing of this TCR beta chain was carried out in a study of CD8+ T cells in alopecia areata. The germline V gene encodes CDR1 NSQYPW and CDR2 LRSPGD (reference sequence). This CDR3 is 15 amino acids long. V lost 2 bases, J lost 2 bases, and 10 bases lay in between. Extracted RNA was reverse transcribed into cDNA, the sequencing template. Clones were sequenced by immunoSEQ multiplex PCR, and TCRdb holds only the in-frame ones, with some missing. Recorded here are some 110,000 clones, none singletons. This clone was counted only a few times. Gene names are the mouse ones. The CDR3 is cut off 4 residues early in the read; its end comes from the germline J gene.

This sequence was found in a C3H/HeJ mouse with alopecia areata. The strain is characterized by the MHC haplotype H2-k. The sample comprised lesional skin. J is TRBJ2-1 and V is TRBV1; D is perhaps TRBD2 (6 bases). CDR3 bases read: TGCACCTGCAGTGCACCCGGGACTCACTATGCT. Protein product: CTCSAPGTHYA. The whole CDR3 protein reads CTCSAPGTHYAEQFF.